This T cell receptor (beta chain) was sequenced in a study of tumor and adjacent non-tumor tissue in lung cancer (dated by TCRdb to between 2017 and 2018). About the investigation overall: Patients with adenocarcinoma (approximately 11), squamous cell carcinoma (2) and small cell lung cancer (1) were included in the cohort. TCRbeta CDR3 sequencing was performed on 25 to 35 paired specimens, with one tumor sample and one normal lung sample collected per patient. The approximately 15 patients were aged about 31 to 85 years, included 10 men and 5 women, and had TNM stage I to III disease. The study compared bulk TCRbeta repertoires from lung tumor tissue and matched distant non-tumor lung tissue of around 14 lung cancer patients. Sequencing generated a total of some 130 million productive TCRbeta reads, averaging about 4.17 million reads per sample.

Paper-wide results and their limitations: The cohort had only around 14 patients, and the authors noted that larger samples and more detailed clinical data are needed. Neither the sequencing platform nor unique molecular identifiers are mentioned in the methods. Peripheral blood was not sequenced, so blood TCRbeta repertoires in these lung cancer patients were not examined. TCR diversity was significantly higher in younger patients, and greater tumor TCR diversity was associated with shorter overall survival and shorter disease-free survival. In normal lung, the top 100 clones accounted for a significantly larger cumulative share of the repertoire than in tumor tissue. Tumor tissue showed significantly higher TCR diversity (inverse Simpson) than normal lung tissue, at 431.37 vs 166.20 (P = 0.0075, Mann-Whitney U test).

In the case of this clonotype: The antigen it binds to is not known. No much larger clone is present one base from it, and per-base qualities are unavailable.

RNA was extracted from bulk unsorted tissue and checked for quality with a NanoDrop ND-1000 and an Agilent 2100. The normal lung samples consisted of distant non-tumor tissue collected more than 3 cm from the tumor edge. All donors had newly diagnosed lung cancer, had not received prior chemotherapy, and were admitted for thoracic surgery in China between August and November 2014. Patients who had received previous radiotherapy or chemotherapy, or who had another concurrent cancer, were excluded from the study. Pieces of surgical tissue measuring about 1-2.2 cm3 were kept in RNAlater solution and stored at -80 degrees C until use. The CDR3 contains 17 residues, cysteine and phenylalanine counted. Only CDR3 DNA remains: 51 bases, in frame from the first base. Trimming takes 9 bases off V and 5 bases off J; junction bases not matched to a gene: 15. Looking up the germline V gene yields CDR1 MNHEY and CDR2 SVGEGT.

The method was multiplex PCR. Sequenced using an Illumina HiSeq 2500. Following protocols modified from ARM-PCR, the researchers constructed TCRbeta libraries through three rounds of nested PCR with primers (Table S4). Before sequencing, PCR products of 200-500 bp were excised from the gel and purified with the QIAquick gel extraction kit. The published analysis was carried out like this. Trimmomatic was used to clean the reads, FLASH was used to merge the reads into complete CDR3 sequences, and MiTCR was used to assign the reads to V(D)J germline segments. VDJtools was used to compute clonal diversity as the inverse Simpson's index. Productive reads were defined as in-frame sequences without a premature stop codon. TCRdb passed the public sequencing reads through fastp at Q25 and MiXCR, retaining productive beta sequences. Every distinct CDR3 protein forms one entry, paired with its most common genes and DNA. Clone size and V and J calls follow TCRdb, not the original study. The sample contains almost 75,000 distinct CDR3 sequences, about two thirds of them found a single time. In total, the top ten clones hold around 30% of the sample.

Specimen: distant non-tumor lung tissue. This receptor was taken from a woman in her forties or fifties with non-small cell lung cancer. The sequence joins TRBV6-2 or TRBV6-3 to TRBJ2-5; 13 bases in the middle match TRBD2. The CDR3 region has the sequence CARSLGLAGVFYETQYF. The DNA sequence follows: TGTGCCAGGAGTCTAGGACTAGCGGGAGTATTCTATGAGACCCAGTACTTC.